This TCR beta chain appears in the sequencing data of a study of PD-1 blockade in classical Hodgkin lymphoma. In the study overall: Intravenous infusions of nivolumab 3 mg/kg reached patients every 2 weeks. Findings and caveats of the study: Similar baseline diversity was found in complete responders and newly diagnosed patients. Only CD4+ TCR diversity, not CD8+, had risen significantly by C4D1.

Relapse was seen in all patients after autologous stem cell transplantation, and brentuximab vedotin exposure was variable. Clones were sequenced by immunoSEQ multiplex PCR, and TCRdb holds only the in-frame ones, with some missing. This sample has around 65,000 clones, with 80% to 90% found just once. Looked up from germline, CDR1 is SGDLS and CDR2 is YYNGEE. V shed 0 bases and J shed 2 bases, with 9 bases lying between them. This CDR3 is 14 amino acids long. As concerns this clone: Its antigen remains unknown.

This chain links TRBV9 with TRBJ2-7; tentatively, D is TRBD1 or TRBD2 (6 bases each). The specimen was peripheral blood mononuclear cells (PBMCs), collected at baseline. This sequence originates from a human donor with classical Hodgkin lymphoma. The CDR3 DNA follows: TGTGCCAGCAGCGTAGGGGGGGACACCTACGAGCAGTACTTC. This codes for CASSVGGDTYEQYF.